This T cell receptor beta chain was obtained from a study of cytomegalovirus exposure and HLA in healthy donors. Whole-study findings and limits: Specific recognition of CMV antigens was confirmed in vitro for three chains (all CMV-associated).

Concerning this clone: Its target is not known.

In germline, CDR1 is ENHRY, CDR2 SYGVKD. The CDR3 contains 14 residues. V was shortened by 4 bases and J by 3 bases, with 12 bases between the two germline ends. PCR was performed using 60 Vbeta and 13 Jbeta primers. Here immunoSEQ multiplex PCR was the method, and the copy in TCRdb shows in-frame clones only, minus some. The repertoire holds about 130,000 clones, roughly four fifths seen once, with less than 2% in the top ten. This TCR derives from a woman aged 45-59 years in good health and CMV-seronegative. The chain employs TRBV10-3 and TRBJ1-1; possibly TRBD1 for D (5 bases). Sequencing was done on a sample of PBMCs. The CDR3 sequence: CAISVQGGDTEAFF. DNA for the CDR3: TGTGCCATCAGTGTTCAGGGCGGGGACACTGAAGCTTTCTTT.